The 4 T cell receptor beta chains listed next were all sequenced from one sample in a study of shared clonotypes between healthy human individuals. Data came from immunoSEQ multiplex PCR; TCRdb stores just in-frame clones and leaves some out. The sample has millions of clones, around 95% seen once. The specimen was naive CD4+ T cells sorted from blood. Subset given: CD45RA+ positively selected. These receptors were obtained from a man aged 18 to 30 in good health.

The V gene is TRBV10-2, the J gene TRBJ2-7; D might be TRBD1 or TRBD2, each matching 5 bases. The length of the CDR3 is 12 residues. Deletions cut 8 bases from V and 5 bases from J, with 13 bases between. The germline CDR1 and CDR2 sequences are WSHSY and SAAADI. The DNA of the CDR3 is TGCGCCAGCGCCTGGGACCCCGACGAGCAGTACTTC. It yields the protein CASAWDPDEQYF.

The CDR3: CSVEDHRGNEQFF. CDR3 in DNA: TGCAGCGTTGAAGATCACAGGGGTAATGAGCAGTTCTTC. The rearrangement joins TRBV29-1 to TRBJ2-1; 7 bases are shared with TRBD1. Germline CDR1 is SQVTM and CDR2 is ANQGSEA. The V segment lost 0 bases and the J segment 7 bases; nucleotides outside the gene matches: 3. The CDR3 sequence is 13 residues long.

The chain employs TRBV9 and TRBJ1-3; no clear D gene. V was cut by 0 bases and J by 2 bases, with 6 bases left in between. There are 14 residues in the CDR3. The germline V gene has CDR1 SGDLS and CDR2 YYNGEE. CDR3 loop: CASSVETAGNTIYF. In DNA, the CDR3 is TGTGCCAGCAGCGTAGAAACAGCTGGAAACACCATATATTTT.

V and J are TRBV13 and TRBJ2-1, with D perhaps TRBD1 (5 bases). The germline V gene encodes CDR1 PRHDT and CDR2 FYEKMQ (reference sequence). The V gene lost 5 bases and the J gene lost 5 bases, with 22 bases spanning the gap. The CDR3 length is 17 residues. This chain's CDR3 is CASSTWTNTPLDNEQFF. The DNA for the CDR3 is TGTGCCAGCAGCACATGGACAAACACCCCTCTAGACAATGAGCAGTTCTTC.